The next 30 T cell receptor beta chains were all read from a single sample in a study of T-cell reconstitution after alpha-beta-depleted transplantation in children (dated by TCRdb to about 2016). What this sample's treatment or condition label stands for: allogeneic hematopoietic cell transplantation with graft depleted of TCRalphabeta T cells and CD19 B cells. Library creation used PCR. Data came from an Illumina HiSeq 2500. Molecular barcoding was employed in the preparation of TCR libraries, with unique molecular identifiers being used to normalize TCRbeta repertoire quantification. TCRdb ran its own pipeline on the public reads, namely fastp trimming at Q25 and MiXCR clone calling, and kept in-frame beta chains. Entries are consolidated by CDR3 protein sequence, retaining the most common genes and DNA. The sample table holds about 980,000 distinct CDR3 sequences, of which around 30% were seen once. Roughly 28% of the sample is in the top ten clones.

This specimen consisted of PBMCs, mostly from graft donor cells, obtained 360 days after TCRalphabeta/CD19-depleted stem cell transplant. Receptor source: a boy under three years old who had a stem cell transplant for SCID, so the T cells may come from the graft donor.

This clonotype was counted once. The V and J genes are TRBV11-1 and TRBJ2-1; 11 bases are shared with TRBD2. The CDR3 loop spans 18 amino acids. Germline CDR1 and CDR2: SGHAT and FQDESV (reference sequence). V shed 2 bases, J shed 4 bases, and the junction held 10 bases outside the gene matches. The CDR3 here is CASSLRPKTSGAYNEQFF. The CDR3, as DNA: TGTGCCAGCAGCTTACGGCCCAAGACTAGCGGGGCGTACAATGAGCAGTTCTTC.

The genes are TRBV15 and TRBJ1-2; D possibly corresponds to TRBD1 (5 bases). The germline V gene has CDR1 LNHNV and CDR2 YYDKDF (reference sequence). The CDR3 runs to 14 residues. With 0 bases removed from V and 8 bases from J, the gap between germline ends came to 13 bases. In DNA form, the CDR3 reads TGTGCCACCAGCAGAGATATAACGGCAGGGGGCTACACCTTC. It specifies CATSRDITAGGYTF.

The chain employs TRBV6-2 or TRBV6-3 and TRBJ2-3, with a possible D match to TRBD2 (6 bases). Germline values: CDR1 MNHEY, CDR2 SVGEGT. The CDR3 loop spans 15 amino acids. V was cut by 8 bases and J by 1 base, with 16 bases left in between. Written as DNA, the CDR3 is TGTGCCAGCCTAGGAGGGGCGTCCGGCACAGATACGCAGTATTTT. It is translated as CASLGGASGTDTQYF.

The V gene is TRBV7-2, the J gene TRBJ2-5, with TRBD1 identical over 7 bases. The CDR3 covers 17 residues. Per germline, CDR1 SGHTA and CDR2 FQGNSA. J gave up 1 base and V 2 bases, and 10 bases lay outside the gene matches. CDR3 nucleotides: TGTGCCAGCAGCTTAAAGGGGGCTGGGGGTCCCCAAGAGACCCAGTACTTC. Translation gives CASSLKGAGGPQETQYF.

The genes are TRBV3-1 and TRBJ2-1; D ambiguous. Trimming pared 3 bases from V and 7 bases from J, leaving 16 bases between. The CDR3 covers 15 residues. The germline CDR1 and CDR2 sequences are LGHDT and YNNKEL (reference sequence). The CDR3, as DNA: TGTGCCAGCAGCCACCCTGCACACTCCAGAAATGAGCAGTTCTTC. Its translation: CASSHPAHSRNEQFF.

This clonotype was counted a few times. The CDR3 DNA is TGTGCCAGCAGCTCGACTAGTTACGTCTACGAGCAGTACTTC. This gives the protein CASSSTSYVYEQYF. The rearrangement uses TRBV5-5 and TRBJ2-7, with a possible D match to TRBD2 (6 bases). The CDR3 has 14 amino acids. The germline V gene encodes CDR1 SGHKS and CDR2 YYEKEE (reference sequence). V was cut by 3 bases and J by 3 bases, with 13 bases left in between.

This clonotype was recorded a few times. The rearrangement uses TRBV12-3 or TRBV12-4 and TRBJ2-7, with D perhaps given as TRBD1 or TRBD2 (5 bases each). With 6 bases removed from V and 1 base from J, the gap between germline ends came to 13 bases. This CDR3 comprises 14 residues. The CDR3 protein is CASSLSGTSYEQYF. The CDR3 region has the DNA TGTGCCAGCAGCCTGTCAGGGACGTCCTACGAGCAGTACTTC.

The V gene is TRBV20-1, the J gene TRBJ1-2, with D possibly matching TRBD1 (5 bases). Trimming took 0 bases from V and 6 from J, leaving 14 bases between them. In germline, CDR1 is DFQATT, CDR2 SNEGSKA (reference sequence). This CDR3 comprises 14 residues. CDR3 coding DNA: TGCAGTGCTAGAGATGGGGCCGGGGCGCATGGCTACACCTTC. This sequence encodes CSARDGAGAHGYTF.

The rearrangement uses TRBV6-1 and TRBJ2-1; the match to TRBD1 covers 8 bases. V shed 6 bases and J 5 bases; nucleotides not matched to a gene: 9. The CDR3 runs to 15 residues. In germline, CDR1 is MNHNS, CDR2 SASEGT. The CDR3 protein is CASRNHGTGNNEQFF. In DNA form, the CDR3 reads TGTGCCAGCAGGAACCATGGGACAGGCAACAATGAGCAGTTCTTC.

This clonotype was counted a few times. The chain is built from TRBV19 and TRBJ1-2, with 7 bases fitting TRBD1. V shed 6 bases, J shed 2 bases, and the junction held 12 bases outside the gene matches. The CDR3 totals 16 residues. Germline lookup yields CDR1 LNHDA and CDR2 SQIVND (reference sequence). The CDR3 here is CASRTRQGSGNYGYTF. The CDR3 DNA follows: TGTGCCAGTAGAACGAGACAGGGTTCAGGGAACTATGGCTACACCTTC.

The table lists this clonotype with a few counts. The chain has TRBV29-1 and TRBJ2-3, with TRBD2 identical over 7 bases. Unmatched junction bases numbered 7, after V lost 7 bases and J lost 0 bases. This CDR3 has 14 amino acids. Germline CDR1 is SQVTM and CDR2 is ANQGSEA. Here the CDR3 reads CSADLTSSTDTQYF. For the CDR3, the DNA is TGCAGCGCTGATCTGACTAGCAGCACAGATACGCAGTATTTT.

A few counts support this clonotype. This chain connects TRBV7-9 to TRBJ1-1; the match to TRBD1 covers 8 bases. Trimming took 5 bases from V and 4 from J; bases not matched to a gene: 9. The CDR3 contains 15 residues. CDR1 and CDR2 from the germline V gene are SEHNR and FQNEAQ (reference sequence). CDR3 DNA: TGTGCCAGCAGCCTCCCGGGACAGGCGCGCACTGAAGCTTTCTTT. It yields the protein CASSLPGQARTEAFF.

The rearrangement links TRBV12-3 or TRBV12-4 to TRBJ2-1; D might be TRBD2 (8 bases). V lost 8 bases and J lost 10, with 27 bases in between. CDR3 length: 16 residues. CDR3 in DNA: TGTGCCAGCGGTCCGGGACTAGGGGGCGGATCGGAGGAGCAGTTCTTC. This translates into CASGPGLGGGSEEQFF.

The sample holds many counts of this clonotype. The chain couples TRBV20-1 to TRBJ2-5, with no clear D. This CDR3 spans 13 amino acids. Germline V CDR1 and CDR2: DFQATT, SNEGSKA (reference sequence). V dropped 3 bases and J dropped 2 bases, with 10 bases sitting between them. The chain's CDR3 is CSASRAEQETQYF. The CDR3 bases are TGCAGTGCTAGTCGGGCAGAACAAGAGACCCAGTACTTC.

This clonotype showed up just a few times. Written as DNA, the CDR3 is TGTGCCAGCAGTTTGGGGAGGAGTGAGCAGTTCTTC. This sequence encodes CASSLGRSEQFF. This chain connects TRBV12-3 or TRBV12-4 to TRBJ2-1; D possibly corresponds to TRBD2 (6 bases). The CDR3 covers 12 residues. V was trimmed by 3 bases and J by 9 bases, leaving 9 bases between them.

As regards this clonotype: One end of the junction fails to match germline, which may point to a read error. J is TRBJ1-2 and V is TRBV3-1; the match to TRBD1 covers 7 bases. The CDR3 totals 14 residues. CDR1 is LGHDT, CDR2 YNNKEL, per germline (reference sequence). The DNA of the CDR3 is TGTGCCAGCAGCCAAGGGTGGACAGGCCCGCGAATCTCCTTC. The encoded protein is CASSQGWTGPRISF.

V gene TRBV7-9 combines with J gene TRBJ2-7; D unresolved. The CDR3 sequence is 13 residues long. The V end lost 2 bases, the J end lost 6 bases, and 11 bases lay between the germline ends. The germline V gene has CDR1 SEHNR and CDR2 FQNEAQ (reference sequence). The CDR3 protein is CASSLPAASEQYF. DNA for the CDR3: TGTGCCAGCAGCTTACCGGCCGCGTCCGAGCAGTACTTC.

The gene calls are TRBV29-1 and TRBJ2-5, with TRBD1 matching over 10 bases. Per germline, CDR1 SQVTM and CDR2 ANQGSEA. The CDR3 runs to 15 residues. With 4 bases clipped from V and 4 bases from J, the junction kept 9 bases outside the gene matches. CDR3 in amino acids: CSVAPGQGTRETQYF. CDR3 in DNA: TGCAGCGTTGCCCCGGGACAGGGGACCAGAGAGACCCAGTACTTC.

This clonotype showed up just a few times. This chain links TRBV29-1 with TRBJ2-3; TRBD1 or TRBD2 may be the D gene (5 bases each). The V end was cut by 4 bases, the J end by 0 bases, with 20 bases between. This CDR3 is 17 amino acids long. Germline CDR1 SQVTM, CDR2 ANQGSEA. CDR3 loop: CSVAAGWVGASTDTQYF. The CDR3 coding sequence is TGCAGCGTTGCTGCCGGGTGGGTCGGGGCCAGCACAGATACGCAGTATTTT.

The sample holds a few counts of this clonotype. CDR3 DNA: TGCGCCAGCAGCTTGGAGTTGGAGGACACTGAAGCTTTCTTT. Its translation is CASSLELEDTEAFF. The chain uses TRBV5-1 and TRBJ1-1; D not certain. The V and J ends lost 0 bases and 3 bases respectively, with 9 bases between them. The CDR3 extends over 14 amino acids. Germline-derived CDR1 and CDR2 are SGHRS and YFSETQ.

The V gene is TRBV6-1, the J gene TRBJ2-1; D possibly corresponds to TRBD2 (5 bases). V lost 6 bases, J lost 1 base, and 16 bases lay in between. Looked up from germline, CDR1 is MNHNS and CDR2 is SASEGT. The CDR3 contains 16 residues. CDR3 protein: CASRSQWRSSYNEQFF. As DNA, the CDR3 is TGTGCCAGCAGGTCCCAGTGGAGGTCGTCCTACAATGAGCAGTTCTTC.

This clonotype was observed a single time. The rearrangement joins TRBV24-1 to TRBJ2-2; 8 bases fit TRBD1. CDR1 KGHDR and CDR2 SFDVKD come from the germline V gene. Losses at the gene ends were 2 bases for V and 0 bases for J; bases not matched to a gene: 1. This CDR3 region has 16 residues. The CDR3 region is CATSDWDRPNTGELFF. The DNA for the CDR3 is TGTGCCACCAGTGATTGGGACAGGCCGAACACCGGGGAGCTGTTTTTT.

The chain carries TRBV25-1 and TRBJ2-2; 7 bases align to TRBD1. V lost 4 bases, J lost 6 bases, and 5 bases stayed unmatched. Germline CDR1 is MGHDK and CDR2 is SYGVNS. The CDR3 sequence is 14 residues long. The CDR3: CASSGGQWAGELFF. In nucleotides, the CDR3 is TGTGCCAGCAGTGGGGGACAGTGGGCCGGGGAGCTGTTTTTT.

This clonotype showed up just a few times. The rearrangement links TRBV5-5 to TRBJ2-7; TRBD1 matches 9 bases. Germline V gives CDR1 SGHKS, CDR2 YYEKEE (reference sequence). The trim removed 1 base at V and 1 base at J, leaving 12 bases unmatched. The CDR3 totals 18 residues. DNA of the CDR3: TGTGCCAGCAGCTTGAGGGGGTCCGGGACAGGGATTTCCTACGAGCAGTACTTC. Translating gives CASSLRGSGTGISYEQYF.

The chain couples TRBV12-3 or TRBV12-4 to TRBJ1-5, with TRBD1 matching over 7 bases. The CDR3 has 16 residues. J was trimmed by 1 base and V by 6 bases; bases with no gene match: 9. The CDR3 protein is CASSNEQGRSNQPQHF. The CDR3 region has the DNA TGTGCCAGCAGCAACGAACAGGGGAGAAGCAATCAGCCCCAGCATTTT.

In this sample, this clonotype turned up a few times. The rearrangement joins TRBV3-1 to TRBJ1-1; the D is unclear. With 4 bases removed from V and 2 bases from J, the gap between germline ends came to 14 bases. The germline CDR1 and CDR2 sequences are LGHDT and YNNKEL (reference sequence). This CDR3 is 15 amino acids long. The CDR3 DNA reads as TGTGCCAGCAGCCTTGACAACAGACCTAACACTGAAGCTTTCTTT. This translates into CASSLDNRPNTEAFF.

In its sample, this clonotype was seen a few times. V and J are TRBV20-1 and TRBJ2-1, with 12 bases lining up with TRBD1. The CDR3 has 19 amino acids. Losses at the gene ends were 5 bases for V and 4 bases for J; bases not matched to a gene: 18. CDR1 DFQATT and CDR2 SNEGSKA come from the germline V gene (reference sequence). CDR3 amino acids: CSASWDRGHTLSLYNEQFF. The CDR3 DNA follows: TGCAGTGCTTCGTGGGACAGGGGGCACACGTTGAGCCTATACAATGAGCAGTTCTTC.

The CDR3 coding sequence is TGCAGCGTTGATCCCAAGGTGCCAGATACGCAGTATTTT. As protein: CSVDPKVPDTQYF. The chain couples TRBV29-1 to TRBJ2-3; D gene ambiguous. Trimming took 3 bases from V and 4 from J, leaving 11 bases between them. Germline CDR1 SQVTM, CDR2 ANQGSEA. The CDR3 totals 13 residues.

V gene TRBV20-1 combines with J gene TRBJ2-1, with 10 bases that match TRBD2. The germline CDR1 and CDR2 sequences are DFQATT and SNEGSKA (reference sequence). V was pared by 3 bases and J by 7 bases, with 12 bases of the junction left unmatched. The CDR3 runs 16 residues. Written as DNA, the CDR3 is TGCAGTGCTAGTATTCTAGCGGGGGCGCCGGGAAATGAGCAGTTCTTC. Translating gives CSASILAGAPGNEQFF.

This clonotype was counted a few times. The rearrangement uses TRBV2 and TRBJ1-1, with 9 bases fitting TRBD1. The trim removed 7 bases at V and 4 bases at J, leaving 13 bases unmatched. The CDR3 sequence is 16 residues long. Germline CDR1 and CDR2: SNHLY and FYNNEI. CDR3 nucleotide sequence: TGTGCCAGCACCGGGACAGGGAAAGGTTATAGCACTGAAGCTTTCTTT. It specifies CASTGTGKGYSTEAFF.